This TCR beta chain appears in the sequencing data of a study of blood T cell repertoires in COVID-19. J lost 3 bases, V lost 3 bases, and 0 bases had no gene match. The germline CDR1 and CDR2 sequences are SGHRS and YFSETQ. CDR3 length: 14 residues. Profiling relied on immunoSEQ multiplex PCR, and the TCRdb table lists in-frame clones only, not all of them. The top ten clones hold 1% to 1.5% of a sample with 310,000 or so clones, around nine tenths of them seen once. J is TRBJ2-7 and V is TRBV5-1, with TRBD2 matching 13 bases. The source material was peripheral blood. The TCR originated in a man in his 70s with acute or convalescent COVID-19. This CDR3 reads CASSWTSGSYEQYF. The DNA of the CDR3 is TGCGCCAGCAGCTGGACTAGCGGGAGCTACGAGCAGTACTTC.